Listed here are 23 T cell receptor beta chains from one sample, sequenced in a study of blood T cell repertoires in COVID-19. The data were produced by immunoSEQ multiplex PCR, yet TCRdb's version contains in-frame clones alone and is incomplete. The sample contains about 160,000 clones, 80% to 90% of which appear only once. The sequenced sample consisted of peripheral blood. The receptors derive from a man aged 55 to 69 with acute or convalescent COVID-19.

The rearrangement joins TRBV27 to TRBJ1-2, with 8 bases lining up with TRBD1. Per germline, CDR1 MNHEY and CDR2 SMNVEV (reference sequence). The CDR3 totals 14 residues. Trimming removed 6 bases from V and 0 bases from J; junction bases left unmatched: 3. The CDR3 region is CASRSGGSNYGYTF. The CDR3 DNA reads TGTGCCAGCAGATCAGGGGGCTCTAACTATGGCTACACCTTC.

Details on this clone: Other DNA sequences from this sample encode an identical CDR3 as well. The V and J genes are TRBV18 and TRBJ1-5; 7 nucleotides match TRBD1. This CDR3 region has 13 residues. V lost 3 bases and J lost 4; bases outside the gene matches: 0. Germline lookup yields CDR1 KGHSH and CDR2 LQKENI. The CDR3 nucleotides are TGTGCCAGCTCACCGGGACAGAATCAGCCCCAGCATTTT. Translated, it gives CASSPGQNQPQHF.

V usage is TRBV5-1 and J usage is TRBJ2-7; the match to TRBD1 covers 9 bases. Unmatched junction bases numbered 4, after V lost 5 bases and J lost 1 base. The germline CDR1 and CDR2 sequences are SGHRS and YFSETQ. This CDR3 comprises 14 residues. The CDR3 DNA follows: TGCGCCAGCAGGATACAGGGGGCTTCCTACGAGCAGTACTTC. This encodes CASRIQGASYEQYF.

This chain joins TRBV5-1 and TRBJ1-4; D gene ambiguous. V lost 3 bases to trimming and J lost 1 base, with 13 bases between them. There are 16 residues in the CDR3. Germline-derived CDR1 and CDR2 are SGHRS and YFSETQ. The CDR3 here is CASSYGPSQTNEKLFF. The CDR3 DNA reads as TGCGCCAGCAGCTATGGGCCCAGCCAAACTAATGAAAAACTGTTTTTT.

The V gene is TRBV4-2, the J gene TRBJ1-3; 7 bases are a match to TRBD1. The V and J ends lost 1 base and 2 bases, in that order; junction bases with no gene match: 5. The CDR3 loop spans 16 amino acids. Germline CDR1 LGHNA, CDR2 YNFKEQ. The CDR3 spells CASSQGNRGPGNTIYF. In DNA form, the CDR3 reads TGTGCCAGCAGCCAAGGAAACAGGGGACCTGGAAACACCATATATTTT.

V is TRBV30 and J is TRBJ2-7; 12 nucleotides align to TRBD1. Unmatched junction bases numbered 5, after V lost 4 bases and J lost 7 bases. CDR1 and CDR2 (germline): GTSNPN, SVGIG (reference sequence). This CDR3 has 13 residues. The CDR3 DNA sequence: TGTGCCTGGACGGGACAGGGGGCTAGGGAGCAGTACTTC. Translation: CAWTGQGAREQYF.

The gene calls are TRBV5-1 and TRBJ2-3, with 7 bases fitting TRBD1. Losses at the gene ends were 3 bases for V and 5 bases for J; bases not matched to a gene: 6. The CDR3 spans 14 residues. CDR1 is SGHRS, CDR2 YFSETQ, per germline. In DNA, the CDR3 is TGCGCCAGCAGCTCTCTAGGGGGCAGAGATACGCAGTATTTT. The encoded protein is CASSSLGGRDTQYF.

In nucleotides, the CDR3 is TGTGCCAGCTCACCTCGGGAGGGGGCGACAACTGAAGCTTTCTTT. Protein sequence: CASSPREGATTEAFF. This sequence joins TRBV18 and TRBJ1-1, with 7 nucleotides matching TRBD1. The germline gives CDR1 KGHSH, CDR2 LQKENI. CDR3 length: 15 residues. Unmatched junction bases numbered 9, after V lost 3 bases and J lost 5 bases.

The chain joins TRBV7-9 to TRBJ2-3, with TRBD2 identical over 7 bases. After removal of 0 bases from V and 14 bases from J, the junction contained 5 bases not matched to a gene. Germline-derived CDR1 and CDR2 are SEHNR and FQNEAQ (reference sequence). This CDR3 is built from 12 residues. Written as DNA, the CDR3 is TGTGCCAGCAGCTTAGCGGGGGACTACGTGTATTTT. Encoded protein: CASSLAGDYVYF.

The V and J genes are TRBV6-6 and TRBJ1-2; TRBD1 agrees at 11 bases. Germline V lookup: CDR1 MNHNY, CDR2 SVGAGI (reference sequence). There are 16 residues in the CDR3. With V trimmed by 2 bases and J by 7 bases, 9 bases remained unmatched. The CDR3 region is CASSYPGTGGSGGYTF. The CDR3 DNA sequence: TGTGCCAGCAGTTACCCTGGGACAGGGGGTAGTGGTGGCTACACCTTC.

V gene TRBV10-3 combines with J gene TRBJ1-4; D is unclear. Germline CDR1 and CDR2: ENHRY and SYGVKD. Trimming took off 4 bases at V and 0 bases at J, with 3 bases between the two ends. This CDR3 has 13 amino acids. This CDR3 reads CAISGATNEKLFF. In nucleotides, the CDR3 is TGTGCCATCAGTGGCGCAACTAATGAAAAACTGTTTTTT.

The table lists this clone with a count of one. This sequence joins TRBV10-3 and TRBJ1-6; TRBD1 is a possible D gene (5 bases). V gave up 5 bases and J gave up 7 bases, with 9 bases separating them. CDR1 and CDR2 from the germline V gene are ENHRY and SYGVKD. The CDR3 spans 13 residues. As DNA, the CDR3 is TGTGCCATCAGTAAAGACAGAAATTCACCCCTCCACTTT. As protein: CAISKDRNSPLHF.

The rearrangement links TRBV10-1 to TRBJ2-2, with 11 bases matching TRBD2. There are 16 residues in the CDR3. Germline CDR1 WNHNN, CDR2 SYGVQD (reference sequence). Unmatched junction bases numbered 3, after V lost 5 bases and J lost 1 base. CDR3 protein: CASSFTSGGNTGELFF. In nucleotides, the CDR3 is TGCGCCAGCAGTTTTACTAGCGGGGGGAACACCGGGGAGCTGTTTTTT.

The chain couples TRBV7-2 to TRBJ2-6, with D uncertain. Germline CDR1 and CDR2: SGHTA and FQGNSA. Deletions cut 3 bases from V and 2 bases from J, with 8 bases between. This CDR3 is 15 amino acids long. CDR3 nucleotides: TGTGCCAGCAGCTTTAATGCGGCTGGGGCCAACGTCCTGACTTTC. Translating gives CASSFNAAGANVLTF.

This chain uses TRBV3-1 (or the pseudogene TRBV3-2) with TRBJ2-2, with D possibly being TRBD2 (7 bases). This CDR3 spans 16 amino acids. The germline CDR1 and CDR2 sequences are LGHDT and YNNKEL (reference sequence). V was clipped by 1 base and J by 7 bases, with 16 bases between them. The CDR3 nucleotides are TGTGCCAGCAGCCAAGTGGTCCGGCGGGGGCACGGGGAGCTGTTTTTT. Encoded protein: CASSQVVRRGHGELFF.

The chain links TRBV6-4 to TRBJ2-2, with TRBD2 matching 11 bases. Trimming took 9 bases from V and 5 from J; bases not matched to a gene: 5. Germline loops: CDR1 MRHNA, CDR2 SNTAGT. This CDR3 region has 14 residues. This CDR3 is CARTSGEGTGELFF. The CDR3 DNA reads TGTGCCAGGACTAGCGGGGAAGGTACCGGGGAGCTGTTTTTT.

This chain joins TRBV24-1 and TRBJ1-1; 8 bases are a match to TRBD1. Germline lookup yields CDR1 KGHDR and CDR2 SFDVKD. Trimming at V came to 7 bases and at J to 2 bases, leaving 8 bases not matched to a gene. This CDR3 is 15 amino acids long. CDR3 sequence reads: CATRTTGGTNTEAFF. CDR3 DNA: TGTGCCACCAGGACAACAGGGGGAACAAACACTGAAGCTTTCTTT.

This chain connects TRBV10-1 to TRBJ2-5, with 8 bases matching TRBD1. With 9 bases clipped from V and 2 bases from J, the junction kept 8 bases outside the gene matches. Germline loops: CDR1 WNHNN, CDR2 SYGVQD (reference sequence). This CDR3 spans 14 amino acids. Here the CDR3 DNA reads TGCGCCAGACCGACAGGGGCACTGCAAGAGACCCAGTACTTC. It encodes CARPTGALQETQYF.

The rearrangement joins TRBV5-1 to TRBJ2-5, with TRBD2 matching over 14 bases. Germline CDR1 and CDR2: SGHRS and YFSETQ. CDR3 length equals 16 residues. With 4 bases clipped from V and 5 bases from J, the junction kept 7 bases outside the gene matches. The CDR3 is CASSLGTSGGLETQYF. CDR3 DNA sequence: TGCGCCAGCAGCCTAGGGACTAGCGGGGGCTTGGAGACCCAGTACTTC.

The chain employs TRBV3-1 (or the pseudogene TRBV3-2) and TRBJ1-6; D unresolved. CDR1 and CDR2 from the germline V gene are LGHDT and YNNKEL (reference sequence). The CDR3 consists of 13 residues. The V end was cut by 0 bases, the J end by 8 bases, with 5 bases between. DNA of the CDR3: TGTGCCAGCAGCCAAGATCCGGATTCACCCCTCCACTTT. It is translated as CASSQDPDSPLHF.

The chain uses TRBV19 and TRBJ1-1; TRBD1 agrees at 9 bases. The CDR3 totals 14 residues. J gave up 0 bases and V 7 bases, and 3 bases lay outside the gene matches. Germline values: CDR1 LNHDA, CDR2 SQIVND (reference sequence). The CDR3 loop is CASKDRGMNTEAFF. Here the CDR3 DNA reads TGTGCCAGTAAGGACAGGGGAATGAACACTGAAGCTTTCTTT. Drawing the rest from reference TRBV19 and TRBJ1-1, the complete variable domain is DGGITQSPKYLFRKEGQNVTLSCEQNLNHDAMYWYRQDPGQGLRLIYYSQIVNDFQKGDIAEGYSVSREKKESFPLTVTSAQKNPTAFYLCASKDRGMNTEAFFGQGTRLTVV.

This chain uses TRBV18 with TRBJ1-5; D may be TRBD1 (5 bases). Looked up from germline, CDR1 is KGHSH and CDR2 is LQKENI. Trimming left V 2 bases short and J 7 bases short, with 9 bases between. There are 13 residues in the CDR3. CDR3: CASSPERGQPQHF. DNA of the CDR3: TGTGCCAGCTCACCAGAAAGGGGCCAGCCCCAGCATTTT.

This clone was observed a single time. The gene calls are TRBV7-2 and TRBJ1-5, with D tentatively TRBD1 (5 bases). Trimming pared 5 bases from V and 4 bases from J, leaving 24 bases between. CDR3 length equals 18 residues. CDR1 and CDR2 (germline): SGHTA, FQGNSA. The CDR3 spells CASSARQGRLVENQPQHF. CDR3 nucleotides: TGTGCCAGCAGCGCCCGCCAGGGTAGGTTAGTTGAGAATCAGCCCCAGCATTTT.